This TCR beta chain is from a study of blood T cells in healthy people across ages. Study background: There was about one barcoded beta molecule captured by template switching per two T cells.

Of note for this clonotype: The antigen is unknown.

Then a second PCR, running about 6 to 12 cycles, was carried out with a sample-barcoded 5' primer and a J-beta primer mix. A tag from a template-switch adaptor with 12 random nucleotides marked each cDNA molecule. TCRdb re-called the 5' RACE reads through MiXCR, storing one row per CDR3 protein. The sample records about a million distinct CDR3 sequences, 45% to 50% being singletons. Regarding the study as a whole: In long-lived donors, naive CD4+ cell counts and diversity exceeded those of aged donors. The study lacked donor CMV status, which possibly confounded expanded clonotype changes.

Germline V CDR1 and CDR2: LGHNA, YNFKEQ. The CDR3 has 14 residues. V gave up 1 base and J gave up 2 bases, with 9 bases separating them. This TCR was recovered from a man aged 25 to 40 in good health. Sequencing input: blood. The chain has TRBV4-2 and TRBJ2-7; D gene unclear. The CDR3 sequence is CASSQVSQAYEQYF. DNA for the CDR3: TGTGCCAGCAGCCAAGTGAGCCAGGCCTACGAGCAGTACTTC.